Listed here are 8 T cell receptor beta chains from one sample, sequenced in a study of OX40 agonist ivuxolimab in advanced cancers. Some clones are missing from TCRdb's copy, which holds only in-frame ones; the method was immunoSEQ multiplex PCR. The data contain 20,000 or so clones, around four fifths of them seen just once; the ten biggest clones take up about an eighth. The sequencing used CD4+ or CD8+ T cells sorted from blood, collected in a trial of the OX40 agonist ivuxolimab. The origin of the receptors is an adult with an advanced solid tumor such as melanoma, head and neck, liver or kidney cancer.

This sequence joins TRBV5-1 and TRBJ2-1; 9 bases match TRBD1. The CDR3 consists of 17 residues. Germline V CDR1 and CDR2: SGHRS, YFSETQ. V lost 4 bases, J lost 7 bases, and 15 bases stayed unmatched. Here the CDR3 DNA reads TGCGCCAGCAGCCCCACACCGGGACAGGGCCCCTTGAATGAGCAGTTCTTC. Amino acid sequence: CASSPTPGQGPLNEQFF.

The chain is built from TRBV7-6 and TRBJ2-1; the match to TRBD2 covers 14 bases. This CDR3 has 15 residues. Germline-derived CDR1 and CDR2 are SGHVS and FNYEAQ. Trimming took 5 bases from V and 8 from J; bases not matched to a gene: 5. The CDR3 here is CASSQTSGRAHEQFF. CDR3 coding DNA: TGTGCCAGCAGCCAGACTAGCGGGAGGGCTCATGAGCAGTTCTTC.

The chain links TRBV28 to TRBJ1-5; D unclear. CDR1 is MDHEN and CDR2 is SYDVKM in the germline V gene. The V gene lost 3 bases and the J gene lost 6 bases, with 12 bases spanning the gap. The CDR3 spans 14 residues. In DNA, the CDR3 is TGTGCCAGCAGTTTCCCTTCGGAGGGTCAGCCCCAGCATTTT. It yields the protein CASSFPSEGQPQHF.

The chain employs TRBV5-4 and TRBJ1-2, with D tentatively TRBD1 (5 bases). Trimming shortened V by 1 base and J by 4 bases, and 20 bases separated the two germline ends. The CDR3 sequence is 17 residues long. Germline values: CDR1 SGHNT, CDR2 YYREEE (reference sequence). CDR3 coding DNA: TGTGCCAGCAGCTTGTACCCGCCGCAGGGCAAACTCTATGGCTACACCTTC. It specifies CASSLYPPQGKLYGYTF.

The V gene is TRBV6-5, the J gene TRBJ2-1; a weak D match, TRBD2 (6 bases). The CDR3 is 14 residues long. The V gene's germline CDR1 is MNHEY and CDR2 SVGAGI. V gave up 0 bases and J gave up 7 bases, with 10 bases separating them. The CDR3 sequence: CASSYSGTWNEQFF. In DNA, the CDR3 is TGTGCCAGCAGTTACTCCGGGACTTGGAATGAGCAGTTCTTC.

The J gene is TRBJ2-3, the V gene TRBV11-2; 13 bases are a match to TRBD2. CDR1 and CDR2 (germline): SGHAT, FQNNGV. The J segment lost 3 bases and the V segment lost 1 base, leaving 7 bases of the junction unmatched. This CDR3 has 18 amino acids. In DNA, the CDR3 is TGTGCCAGCAGCTTAGGCCCTCAGACTAGCGGGAGGACAGATACGCAGTATTTT. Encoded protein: CASSLGPQTSGRTDTQYF.

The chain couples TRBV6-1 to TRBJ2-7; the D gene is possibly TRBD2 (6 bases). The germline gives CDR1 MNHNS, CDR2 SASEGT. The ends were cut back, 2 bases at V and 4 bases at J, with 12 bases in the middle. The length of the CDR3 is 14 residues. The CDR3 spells CASSENGGRYEQYF. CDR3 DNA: TGTGCCAGCAGTGAAAACGGGGGAAGGTACGAGCAGTACTTC.

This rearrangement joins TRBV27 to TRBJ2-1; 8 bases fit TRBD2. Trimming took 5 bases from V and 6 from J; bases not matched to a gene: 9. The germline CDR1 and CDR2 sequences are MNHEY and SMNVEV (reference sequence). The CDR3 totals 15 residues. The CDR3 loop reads CASSPAGAQGNEQFF. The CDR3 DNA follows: TGTGCCAGCAGTCCAGCGGGAGCCCAGGGCAATGAGCAGTTCTTC.